This T cell receptor (beta chain) appears in the sequencing data of a study of response to subunit inactivated influenza vaccine. A few counts support this clonotype. Using its own MiXCR run on the RT-PCR reads, TCRdb lists one record per CDR3 protein. Of about 700,000 distinct CDR3 sequences in the sample, more than 11% were seen once. CDR1 is SEHNR and CDR2 is FQNEAQ in the germline V gene (reference sequence). CDR3 size: 16 residues. J was trimmed by 7 bases and V by 6 bases; bases with no gene match: 10. This chain links TRBV7-9 with TRBJ1-4; 11 bases fit TRBD1. The TCR sequence derives from a man aged 45 to 65 who received an inactivated influenza vaccine. The material sequenced was PBMCs from blood, taken approximately 15 days before vaccination. The CDR3 DNA follows: TGTGCCAGCAGTACTCCTCAGGACAGGGGGCCTGAAAAACTGTTTTTT. As protein: CASSTPQDRGPEKLFF.